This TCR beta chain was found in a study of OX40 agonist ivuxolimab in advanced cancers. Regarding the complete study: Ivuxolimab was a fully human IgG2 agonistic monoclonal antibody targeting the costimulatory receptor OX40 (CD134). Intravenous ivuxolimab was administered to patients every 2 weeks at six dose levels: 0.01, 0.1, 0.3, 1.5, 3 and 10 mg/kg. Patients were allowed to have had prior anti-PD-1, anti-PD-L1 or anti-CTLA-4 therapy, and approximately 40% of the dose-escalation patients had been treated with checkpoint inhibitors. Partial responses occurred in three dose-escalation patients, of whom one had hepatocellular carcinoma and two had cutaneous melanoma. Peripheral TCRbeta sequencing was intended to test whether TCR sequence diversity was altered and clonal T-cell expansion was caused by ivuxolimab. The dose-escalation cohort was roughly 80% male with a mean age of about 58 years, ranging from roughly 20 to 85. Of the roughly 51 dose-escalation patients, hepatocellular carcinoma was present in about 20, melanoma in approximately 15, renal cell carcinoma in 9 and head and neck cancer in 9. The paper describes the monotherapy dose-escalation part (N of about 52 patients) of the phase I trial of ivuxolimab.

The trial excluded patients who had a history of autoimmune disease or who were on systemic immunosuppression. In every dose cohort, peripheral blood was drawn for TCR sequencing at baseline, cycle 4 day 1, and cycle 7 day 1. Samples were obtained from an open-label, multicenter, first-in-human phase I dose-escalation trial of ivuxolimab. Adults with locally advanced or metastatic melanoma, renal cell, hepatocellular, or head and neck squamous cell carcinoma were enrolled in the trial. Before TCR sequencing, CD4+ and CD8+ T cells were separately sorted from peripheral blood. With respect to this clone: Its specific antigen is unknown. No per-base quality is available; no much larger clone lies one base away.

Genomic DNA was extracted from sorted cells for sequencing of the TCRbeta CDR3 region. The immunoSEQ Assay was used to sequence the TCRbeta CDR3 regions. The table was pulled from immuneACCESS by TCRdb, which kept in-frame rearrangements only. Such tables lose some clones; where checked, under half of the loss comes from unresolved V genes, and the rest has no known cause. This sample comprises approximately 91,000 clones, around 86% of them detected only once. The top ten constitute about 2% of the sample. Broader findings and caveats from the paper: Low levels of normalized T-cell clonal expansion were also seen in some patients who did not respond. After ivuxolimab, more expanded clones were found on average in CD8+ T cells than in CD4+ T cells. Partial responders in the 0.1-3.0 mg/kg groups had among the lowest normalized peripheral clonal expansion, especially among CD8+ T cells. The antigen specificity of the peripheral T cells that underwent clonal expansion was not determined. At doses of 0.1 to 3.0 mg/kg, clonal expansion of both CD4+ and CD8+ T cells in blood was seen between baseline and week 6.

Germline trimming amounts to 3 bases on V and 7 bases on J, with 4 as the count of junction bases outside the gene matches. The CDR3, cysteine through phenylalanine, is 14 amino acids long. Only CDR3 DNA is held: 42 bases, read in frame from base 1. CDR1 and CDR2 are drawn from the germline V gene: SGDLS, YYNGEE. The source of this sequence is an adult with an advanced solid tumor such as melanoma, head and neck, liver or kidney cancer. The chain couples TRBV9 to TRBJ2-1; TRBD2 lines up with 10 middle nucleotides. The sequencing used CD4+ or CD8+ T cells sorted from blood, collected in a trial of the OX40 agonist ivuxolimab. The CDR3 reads CASSEGGLANEQFF. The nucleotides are TGTGCCAGCAGCGAAGGGGGACTAGCGAATGAGCAGTTCTTC.